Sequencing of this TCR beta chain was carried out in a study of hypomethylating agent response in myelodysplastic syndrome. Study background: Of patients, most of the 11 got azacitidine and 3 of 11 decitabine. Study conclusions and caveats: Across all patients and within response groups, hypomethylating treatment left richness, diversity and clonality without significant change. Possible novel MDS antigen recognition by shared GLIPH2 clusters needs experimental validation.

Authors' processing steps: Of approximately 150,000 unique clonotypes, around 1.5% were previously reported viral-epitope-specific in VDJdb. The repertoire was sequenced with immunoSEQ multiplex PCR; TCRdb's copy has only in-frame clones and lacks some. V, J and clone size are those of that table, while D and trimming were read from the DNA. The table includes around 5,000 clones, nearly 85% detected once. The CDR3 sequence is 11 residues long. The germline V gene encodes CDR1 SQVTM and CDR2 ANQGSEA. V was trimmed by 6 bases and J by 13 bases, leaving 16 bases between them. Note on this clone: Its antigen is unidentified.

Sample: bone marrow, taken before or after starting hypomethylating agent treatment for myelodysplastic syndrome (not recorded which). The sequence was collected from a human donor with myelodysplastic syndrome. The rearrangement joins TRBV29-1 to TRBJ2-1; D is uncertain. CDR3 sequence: CSVPIGRLQFF. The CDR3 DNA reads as TGCAGCGTCCCCATCGGGCGTCTACAGTTCTTC.